The rows below give T cell receptor beta chains drawn from one sample of a study of cytomegalovirus exposure and HLA in healthy donors. Profiled with immunoSEQ multiplex PCR; TCRdb holds only in-frame clones, not every one. The table includes 120,000 or so clones, over 65% detected once. Sequences were obtained from PBMCs. These receptors were collected from a man aged 30-40 years in good health and CMV-seropositive. Each CDR3 is given with its conserved first and last residue. A D gene is named only where the DNA matches it firmly. Only some rows state a clone size, as once, few, many or a class for expanded clones.

V	size	J	D	CDR3	DNA
TRBV27	NA	TRBJ2-7	TRBD1	CASSLIGQANAREQYF	TGTGCCAGCAGTTTAATTGGACAGGCAAATGCGCGCGAGCAGTACTTC
TRBV19	NA	TRBJ1-2	TRBD1	CASSADRASSYTF	TGTGCCAGTAGTGCGGACAGGGCGTCGAGCTACACCTTC
TRBV5-1	NA	TRBJ2-7	TRBD1	CASSLRQGNAYEQYF	TGCGCCAGCAGCTTGAGACAGGGAAACGCCTACGAGCAGTACTTC
TRBV29-1	few	TRBJ2-5	NA	CSVPRGSDNFQETQYF	TGCAGCGTTCCTAGGGGGTCAGACAACTTCCAAGAGACCCAGTACTTC
TRBV10-3	once	TRBJ2-7	NA	CAISESGLDYVYEQYF	TGTGCCATCAGTGAGTCGGGGTTGGACTATGTCTACGAGCAGTACTTC
TRBV5-4	NA	TRBJ1-6	TRBD1	CASSLHQGALHF	TGTGCCAGCAGCTTGCATCAGGGGGCCCTCCACTTT
TRBV2	NA	TRBJ2-5	TRBD2	CASSVRGAGTKSQYF	TGTGCCAGCTCAGTGCGAGGAGCAGGGACTAAGTCCCAGTACTTC
TRBV7-2	NA	TRBJ2-1	TRBD2	CASSLTSGRSGEQFF	TGTGCCAGCAGCTTAACTAGCGGGAGGTCGGGTGAGCAGTTCTTC
TRBV28	NA	TRBJ1-2	TRBD1	CASSSQGDGYTF	TGTGCCAGCAGTTCCCAGGGGGATGGCTACACCTTC
TRBV19	once	TRBJ2-7	TRBD2	CASSMQRDYYEQYF	TGTGCCAGTAGTATGCAGCGGGATTACTACGAGCAGTACTTC
TRBV25-1	NA	TRBJ1-5	NA	CASSHRGQPQHF	TGTGCCAGCAGTCACCGAGGGCAGCCCCAGCATTTT
TRBV10-1	NA	TRBJ2-7	NA	CASSPRDTYEQYF	TGCGCCAGCAGCCCGAGGGACACCTACGAGCAGTACTTC
TRBV5-6	few	TRBJ1-5	TRBD1	CASSRKGAGIRNQPQHF	TGTGCCAGCAGCCGAAAGGGGGCAGGTATTAGGAATCAGCCCCAGCATTTT
TRBV11-3	NA	TRBJ2-3	NA	CASSPRGTDTRYF	TGTGCCAGCAGCCCTAGGGGCACAGATACGCGGTATTTT
TRBV10-2	NA	TRBJ2-7	TRBD2	CASSEASGRSSYEQYF	TGCGCCAGCAGTGAGGCTAGCGGGCGAAGCTCCTACGAGCAGTACTTC
TRBV4-1	NA	TRBJ2-5	TRBD2	CASSQGEVAGIGETQYF	TGCGCCAGCAGCCAAGGTGAGGTAGCGGGAATCGGGGAGACCCAGTACTTC
TRBV7-9	NA	TRBJ2-7	NA	CASSRIAAGGHEQYF	TGTGCCAGCAGCCGCATAGCGGCCGGGGGGCACGAGCAGTACTTC
TRBV6-5	NA	TRBJ1-1	TRBD1	CASSYSRTGPAEAFF	TGTGCCAGCAGTTACAGTAGGACAGGGCCGGCTGAAGCTTTCTTT
TRBV7-9	few	TRBJ2-3	TRBD2	CASRGLAVGITDTQYF	TGTGCCAGCAGAGGCCTAGCGGTGGGGATAACAGATACGCAGTATTTT
TRBV21-1	NA	TRBJ2-1	NA	CASSKRGLASDNEQFF	TGTGCCAGCAGCAAAAGGGGACTAGCGTCAGACAATGAGCAGTTCTTC
TRBV5-1	NA	TRBJ1-2	NA	CASSSDKWGYTF	TGCGCCAGCAGCTCGGACAAGTGGGGCTACACCTTC
TRBV5-6	NA	TRBJ2-1	TRBD2	CASSLASGSYNEQFF	TGTGCCAGCAGCTTAGCTAGCGGTTCCTACAATGAGCAGTTCTTC
TRBV29-1	NA	TRBJ2-4	NA	CSVRGRLAKNIQYF	TGCAGCGTTAGGGGCAGACTAGCCAAAAACATTCAGTACTTC
TRBV25-1	NA	TRBJ1-1	NA	CASSDRGTEAFF	TGTGCCAGCAGTGACAGGGGAACTGAAGCTTTCTTT
TRBV7-9	NA	TRBJ2-2	TRBD2	CASSTPLTSGFGELFF	TGTGCCAGCAGCACACCCCTGACTAGCGGGTTCGGGGAGCTGTTTTTT
TRBV27	NA	TRBJ2-3	NA	CASRLGAYEASTDTQYF	TGTGCCAGCCGCCTTGGGGCCTACGAAGCTAGCACAGATACGCAGTATTTT
TRBV4-3	NA	TRBJ1-4	NA	CASSPDRTVNEKLFF	TGCGCCAGCAGCCCAGATCGGACAGTTAATGAAAAACTGTTTTTT
TRBV27	once	TRBJ1-2	NA	CASSLWAGHEGYTF	TGTGCCAGCAGTTTGTGGGCAGGCCACGAGGGCTACACCTTC
TRBV28	NA	TRBJ1-1	NA	CASSFRSGNTEAFF	TGTGCCAGCAGTTTCAGGTCAGGGAACACTGAAGCTTTCTTT
TRBV6-5	NA	TRBJ2-2	TRBD1	CASRRGQGATGELFF	TGTGCCAGCAGGCGGGGACAGGGGGCAACCGGGGAGCTGTTTTTT
TRBV28	once	TRBJ1-1	TRBD1	CASRLLPGQASNTEAFF	TGTGCCAGCAGATTACTCCCGGGACAGGCCTCAAACACTGAAGCTTTCTTT
TRBV6-1	NA	TRBJ2-1	NA	CASSRDRSYNEQFF	TGTGCCAGCAGTAGAGACAGGTCCTACAATGAGCAGTTCTTC
TRBV27	NA	TRBJ1-2	NA	CASSLDKAGHGYTF	TGTGCCAGCAGTTTAGACAAGGCCGGTCATGGCTACACCTTC
TRBV29-1	NA	TRBJ2-5	TRBD1	CSGGQGSRETQYF	TGCAGCGGGGGACAGGGTTCCCGAGAGACCCAGTACTTC
TRBV10-3	NA	TRBJ2-1	NA	CAISAGHKGPSSYNEQFF	TGTGCCATCAGTGCGGGACACAAGGGACCAAGCTCCTACAATGAGCAGTTCTTC
TRBV4-3	few	TRBJ2-7	TRBD1	CASSQGTGKVRSYEQYF	TGCGCCAGCAGCCAAGGGACAGGGAAGGTCCGCTCCTACGAGCAGTACTTC